This T cell receptor (beta chain) appears in the sequencing data of a study of blood T cell repertoires in COVID-19. Study as a whole: Whether acute or convalescent, the COVID-19 samples came from the United States, Italy and Spain. Sources were T cells, B-cell-depleted T cells, or PBMCs; the material itself was cDNA or gDNA.

As handled by the study authors: The assay estimated nucleated cells by amplifying reference gene primers. TCRdb's copy holds only in-frame clones and misses some; the assay was immunoSEQ multiplex PCR. V and J calls and clone size are given by that table; D and trimming were obtained from the DNA. The sample contains about 88,000 clones, around nine tenths of which appear only once. CDR3 length: 13 amino acids. CDR1 is MDHEN, CDR2 SYDVKM, per germline. The trim removed 10 bases at V and 8 bases at J, leaving 10 bases unmatched. The clonotype was recovered from a woman older than 75 with acute or convalescent COVID-19. Specimen: peripheral blood. The chain is built from TRBV28 and TRBJ1-2; 10 nucleotides line up with TRBD1. The CDR3 region has the DNA TGTGCCACTATGACAGGGGGCGCCGTAGGCTACACCTTC. As protein: CATMTGGAVGYTF.